The clone carrying this T cell receptor (beta chain) was counted once. Its antigen is undetermined. This specimen comes from a study of cytomegalovirus exposure and HLA in healthy donors. Study-wide results and caveats: Productive rates of about 87% or about 30% were seen for most TCR beta V segments in an earlier analysis.

Deletions cut 4 bases from V and 1 base from J, with 14 bases between. Germline assignment: CDR1 SGHRS and CDR2 YFSETQ. The CDR3 extends over 16 amino acids. 60 Vbeta and 13 Jbeta primers were used in PCR. Here immunoSEQ multiplex PCR was the method, and the copy in TCRdb shows in-frame clones only, minus some. The sample lists 130,000 or so clones; under 70% were seen once. Sequenced material: PBMCs. The clonotype originates from a woman aged 55-70 years in good health and CMV-seronegative. The chain links TRBV5-1 to TRBJ2-2; weak D call: TRBD1 (7 bases). Here the CDR3 DNA reads TGCGCCAGCAGCCCGGGGGACAGATTGAACACCGGGGAGCTGTTTTTT. This codes for CASSPGDRLNTGELFF.